This entry lists 14 T cell receptor beta chains sequenced from one sample in a study of molecular identifiers for immune sequencing clone quantification. One entry per CDR3 protein, called by TCRdb with MiXCR from the PCR reads. The sample records about 300,000 distinct CDR3 sequences, 20% to 25% being singletons. The sequenced sample consisted of naive CD8+ T cells from blood, with Jurkat cell RNA spiked in. Noted subset: FACS-sorted CD8+CD4-CCR7+CD45RA+ naive T cells. These TCRs come from a human donor in good health. Some libraries in this study had Jurkat cell RNA spiked in.

This clonotype was found many times. This rearrangement joins TRBV30 to TRBJ1-1; 7 bases align to TRBD1. Germline V gene data show CDR1 as GTSNPN and CDR2 as SVGIG (reference sequence). Losses at the gene ends were 5 bases for V and 6 bases for J; bases not matched to a gene: 6. The CDR3 is made up of 12 amino acids. CDR3 DNA: TGTGCCTGGTCACTCGGGACAGCTGAAGCTTTCTTT. Translation: CAWSLGTAEAFF.

This clonotype was picked up many times. The chain recombines TRBV4-3 with TRBJ2-1, with 13 bases identical to TRBD2. J lost 5 bases, V lost 3 bases, and 4 bases had no gene match. This CDR3 is 16 amino acids long. Germline V gene data show CDR1 as LGHNA and CDR2 as YSLEER. The CDR3 region is CASSQGLAGSNNEQFF. The CDR3, as DNA: TGCGCCAGCAGCCAGGGACTAGCGGGGTCCAACAATGAGCAGTTCTTC.

This clonotype was seen ten or more times. V gene TRBV28 combines with J gene TRBJ2-7; possible D gene TRBD2, 5 bases. Trimming pared 3 bases from V and 5 bases from J, leaving 8 bases between. CDR3 length equals 12 residues. Germline V gene sequence: CDR1 MDHEN, CDR2 SYDVKM. The CDR3 is CASSFEGDEQYF. As DNA, the CDR3 is TGTGCCAGCAGTTTCGAGGGTGACGAGCAGTACTTC.

V gene TRBV7-9 combines with J gene TRBJ2-3, with D possibly TRBD2 on 6 matching bases. Trimming cost V 3 bases and J 6 bases, with 13 bases left between them. Germline V gene lookup returns CDR1 SEHNR and CDR2 FQNEAQ (reference sequence). This CDR3 has 14 residues. The CDR3 DNA reads as TGTGCCAGCAGCTTCGCCGCGGGGTATGATACGCAGTATTTT. It translates to CASSFAAGYDTQYF.

As concerns this clonotype: With a much larger clone just one base away, this may be a read error. This sequence joins TRBV24-1 and TRBJ2-2, with D maybe TRBD2 (7 bases). CDR3 length equals 13 residues. Germline CDR1 and CDR2: KGHDR and SFDVKD. As DNA, the CDR3 is TGTGCCACCGCCGCGGGGGCAACCGGGGAGCTGCTTTTT. Translating gives CATAAGATGELLF.

Notes on this clonotype: A junction end diverges from the germline sequence, so it may reflect a read error. The rearrangement links TRBV30 to TRBJ2-3, with TRBD2 matching 9 bases. This CDR3 region has 15 residues. Per germline, CDR1 GTSNPN and CDR2 SVGIG (reference sequence). The CDR3 here is CAWKNSGSPPDTQNF. CDR3 sequence (DNA): TGTGCCTGGAAAAATAGCGGGAGCCCCCCAGATACGCAGAATTTT.

The sample holds many counts of this clonotype. The chain couples TRBV14 to TRBJ2-3; 8 bases agree with TRBD1. Germline loops: CDR1 SGHDN, CDR2 FVKESK. This CDR3 spans 16 amino acids. The trim removed 1 base at V and 3 bases at J, leaving 6 bases unmatched. CDR3 loop: CASSQGQGFWTDTQYF. CDR3 bases: TGTGCCAGCAGCCAAGGACAGGGGTTTTGGACAGATACGCAGTATTTT.

As regards this clonotype: It may be a read error: a sequence one base away is much more abundant. The chain joins TRBV27 to TRBJ2-1, with D possibly matching TRBD1 (6 bases). V gave up 2 bases and J gave up 8 bases, with 10 bases separating them. The CDR3 length is 13 residues. From germline, CDR1 is MNHEY and CDR2 SMNVEV (reference sequence). The CDR3 sequence: CASSLVQGYEQFF. CDR3 bases: TGTGCCAGCAGTTTAGTTCAGGGGTATGAGCAGTTCTTC.

This clonotype was picked up many times. This rearrangement joins TRBV12-3 or TRBV12-4 to TRBJ2-7; 10 nucleotides agree with TRBD1. V was clipped by 6 bases and J by 5 bases; unmatched bases: 10. The CDR3 spans 15 residues. CDR3 loop: CASSPLRQGADEQYF. CDR3 nucleotide sequence: TGTGCCAGCAGCCCCCTCAGACAGGGGGCGGACGAGCAGTACTTC.

This clonotype was detected ten times or more. This sequence joins TRBV12-3 or TRBV12-4 and TRBJ2-1; possibly TRBD2 for D (5 bases). V was shortened by 6 bases and J by 3 bases, with 12 bases between the two germline ends. CDR3 size: 14 residues. The CDR3 DNA is TGTGCCAGCAGCCCTACCGGGGTCTACAATGAGCAGTTCTTC. Translation gives CASSPTGVYNEQFF.

This chain uses TRBV3-1 with TRBJ1-3; 9 positions agree with TRBD1. V gave up 7 bases and J gave up 5 bases; unmatched junction bases: 6. The CDR3 is 14 residues long. Germline CDR1 is LGHDT and CDR2 is YNNKEL (reference sequence). The CDR3 nucleotides read TGTGCCAGCACAGGGACAGGGCAAAGAAACACCATATATTTT. The encoded protein is CASTGTGQRNTIYF.

This chain connects TRBV4-1 to TRBJ2-7; D is perhaps TRBD1 or TRBD2 (5 bases each). The CDR3 contains 14 residues. V was clipped by 1 base and J by 4 bases, with 11 bases between them. CDR1 MGHRA and CDR2 YSYEKL come from the germline V gene. CDR3 sequence: CASSQATGAYEQYF. The CDR3 nucleotides read TGCGCCAGCAGCCAAGCGACCGGGGCTTACGAGCAGTACTTC.

Ten or more counts support this clonotype. V is TRBV7-9 and J is TRBJ1-5; D unclear. The germline gives CDR1 SEHNR, CDR2 FQNEAQ (reference sequence). The V and J ends lost 4 bases and 0 bases respectively, with 7 bases between them. The CDR3 sequence is 14 residues long. DNA of the CDR3: TGTGCCAGCAGCTACACCCATAGCAATCAGCCCCAGCATTTT. Translation: CASSYTHSNQPQHF.

On this clonotype: A read error is possible here, since a much larger clone lies one base away. This chain uses TRBV5-1 with TRBJ2-1, with 8 bases matching TRBD1. There are 14 residues in the CDR3. Per the germline V gene, CDR1 is SGHRS and CDR2 is YFSETQ. The CDR3 is CTSHGQGPNNEQFF. The DNA of the CDR3 is TGCACCAGCCACGGACAGGGTCCCAACAATGAGCAGTTCTTC.